These 5 T cell receptor beta chains were all obtained from the same sample, sequenced in a study of T-cell reconstitution after alpha-beta-depleted transplantation in children. Unique molecular identifiers were used in preparing the TCRbeta library. TCRdb ran MiXCR on the PCR reads and lists one entry per CDR3 protein. The sample records 97,000 or so distinct CDR3 sequences, roughly 7.6% being singletons. The sequencing used PBMCs, collected before TCRalphabeta/CD19-depleted stem cell transplant. These receptors originate from a boy aged 2 to 10 with acute lymphoblastic leukemia, due to receive a stem cell transplant.

The chain couples TRBV30 to TRBJ2-1, with TRBD2 as a possible D gene (6 bases). V lost 1 base, J lost 7 bases, and 20 bases lay in between. The germline V gene encodes CDR1 GTSNPN and CDR2 SVGIG (reference sequence). The length of the CDR3 is 16 residues. CDR3 region: CAWSALLRDGGNEQFF. In nucleotides, the CDR3 is TGTGCCTGGAGTGCGTTATTGCGGGACGGTGGAAATGAGCAGTTCTTC.

At least ten counts were recorded for this clonotype. DNA for the CDR3: TGTGCCAGCAGTTTCTGGGGTAGGACAGGGATCACAGATACGCAGTATTTT. This encodes CASSFWGRTGITDTQYF. The gene calls are TRBV28 and TRBJ2-3; 8 bases align to TRBD1. This CDR3 has 17 residues. V shed 3 bases and J 2 bases; nucleotides not matched to a gene: 10. Germline loops: CDR1 MDHEN, CDR2 SYDVKM. The variable domain in full, completed from reference TRBV28 and TRBJ2-3, reads DVKVTQSSRYLVKRTGEKVFLECVQDMDHENMFWYRQDPGLGLRLIYFSYDVKMKEKGDIPEGYSVSREKKERFSLILESASTNQTSMYLCASSFWGRTGITDTQYFGPGTRLTVL.

This clonotype was seen a handful of times. The V call is TRBV20-1, the J call TRBJ2-3, with TRBD1 matching over 8 bases. From germline, CDR1 is DFQATT and CDR2 SNEGSKA (reference sequence). V shed 4 bases, J shed 3 bases, and the junction held 6 bases outside the gene matches. The CDR3 length is 14 residues. The CDR3 DNA reads as TGCAGTGCTACTCCCAGGGGGCGGACAGATACGCAGTATTTT. The encoded protein is CSATPRGRTDTQYF.

This clonotype was counted between two and nine times. V usage is TRBV27 and J usage is TRBJ2-5, with TRBD1 matching 8 bases. After removal of 4 bases from V and 8 bases from J, the junction contained 9 bases not matched to a gene. This CDR3 is 14 amino acids long. From germline, CDR1 is MNHEY and CDR2 SMNVEV (reference sequence). The CDR3 DNA reads as TGTGCCAGCAGTTGGACAGGGACCCAGGGAACCCAGTACTTC. This codes for CASSWTGTQGTQYF.

This chain uses TRBV6-5 with TRBJ2-6, with TRBD1 matching 12 bases. Unmatched junction bases numbered 8, after V lost 4 bases and J lost 4 bases. Germline V gives CDR1 MNHEY, CDR2 SVGAGI. The length of the CDR3 is 18 residues. CDR3 sequence: CASSSGQGARHGANVLTF. CDR3 in DNA: TGTGCCAGCAGTTCGGGACAGGGGGCTCGCCACGGGGCCAACGTCCTGACTTTC.